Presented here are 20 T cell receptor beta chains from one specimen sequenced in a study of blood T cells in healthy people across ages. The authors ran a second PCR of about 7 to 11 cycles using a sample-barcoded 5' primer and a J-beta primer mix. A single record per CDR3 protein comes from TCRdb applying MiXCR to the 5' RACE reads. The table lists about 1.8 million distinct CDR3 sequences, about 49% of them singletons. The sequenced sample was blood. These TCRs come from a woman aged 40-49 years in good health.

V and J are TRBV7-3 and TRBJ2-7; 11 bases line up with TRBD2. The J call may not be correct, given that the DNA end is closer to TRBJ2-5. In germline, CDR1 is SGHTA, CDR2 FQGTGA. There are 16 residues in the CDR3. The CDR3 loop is CASSTLTSGEPQTQYF. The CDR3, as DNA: TGTGCCAGCAGCACCCTGACTAGCGGGGAGCCCCAGACCCAGTACTTC.

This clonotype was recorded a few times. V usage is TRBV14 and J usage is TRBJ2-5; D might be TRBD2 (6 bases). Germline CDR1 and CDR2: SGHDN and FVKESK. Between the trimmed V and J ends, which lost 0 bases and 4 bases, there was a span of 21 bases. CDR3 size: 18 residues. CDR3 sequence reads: CASSQESGLQGGRETQYF. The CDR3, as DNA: TGTGCCAGCAGCCAAGAGAGCGGGTTGCAGGGCGGTAGAGAGACCCAGTACTTC.

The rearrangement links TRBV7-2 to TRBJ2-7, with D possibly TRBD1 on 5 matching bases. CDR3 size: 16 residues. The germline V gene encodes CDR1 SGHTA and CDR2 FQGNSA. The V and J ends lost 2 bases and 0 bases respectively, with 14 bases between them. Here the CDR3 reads CASSLMQTATSYEQYF. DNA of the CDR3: TGTGCCAGCAGCTTAATGCAGACAGCTACCTCCTACGAGCAGTACTTC.

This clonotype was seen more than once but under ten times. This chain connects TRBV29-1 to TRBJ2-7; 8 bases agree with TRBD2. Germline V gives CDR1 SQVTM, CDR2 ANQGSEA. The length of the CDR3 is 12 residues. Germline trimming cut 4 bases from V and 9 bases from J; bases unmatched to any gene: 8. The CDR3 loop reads CSVAGGEATQYF. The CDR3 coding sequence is TGCAGCGTTGCCGGGGGGGAAGCCACGCAGTACTTC.

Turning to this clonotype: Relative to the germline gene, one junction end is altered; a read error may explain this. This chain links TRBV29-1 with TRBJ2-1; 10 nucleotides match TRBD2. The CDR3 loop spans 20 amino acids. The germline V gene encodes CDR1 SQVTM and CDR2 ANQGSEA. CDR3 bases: TGCAACGTTGAAGAAGGAGGCTTAGCGGGGGGTTTTGGCTCCTACAATGAGCAGTTCTTC. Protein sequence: CNVEEGGLAGGFGSYNEQFF.

CDR3 in DNA: TGTGCCAGCAGCCTATCTACGGGCCGGGGCTCCTATAATTCACCCCTCCACTTT. This encodes CASSLSTGRGSYNSPLHF. The rearrangement uses TRBV4-2 and TRBJ1-6, with D uncertain. The CDR3 consists of 18 residues. Germline V gene lookup returns CDR1 LGHNA and CDR2 YNFKEQ. V was trimmed by 4 bases and J by 0 bases, leaving 16 bases between them.

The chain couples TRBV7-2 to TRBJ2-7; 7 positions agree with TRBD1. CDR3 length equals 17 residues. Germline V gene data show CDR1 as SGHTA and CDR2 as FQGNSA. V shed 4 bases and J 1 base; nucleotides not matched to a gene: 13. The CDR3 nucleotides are TGTGCCAGCAGCTCTTTTGGGTGGACAGGTTCATCCTACGAGCAGTACTTC. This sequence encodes CASSSFGWTGSSYEQYF.

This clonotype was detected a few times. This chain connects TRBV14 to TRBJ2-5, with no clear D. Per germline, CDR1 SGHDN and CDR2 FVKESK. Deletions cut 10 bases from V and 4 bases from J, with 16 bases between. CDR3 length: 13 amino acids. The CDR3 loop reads CANSSKYGETQYF. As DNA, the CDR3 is TGTGCCAACTCTTCTAAGTATGGAGAGACCCAGTACTTC.

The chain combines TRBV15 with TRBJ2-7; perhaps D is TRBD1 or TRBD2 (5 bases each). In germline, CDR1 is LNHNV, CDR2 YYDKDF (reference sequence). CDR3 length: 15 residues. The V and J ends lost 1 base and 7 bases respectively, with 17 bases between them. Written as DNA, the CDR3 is TGTGCCACCAGCAGAGGAGAAGGGGCGGGCTGGGAGCAGTACTTC. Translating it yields CATSRGEGAGWEQYF.

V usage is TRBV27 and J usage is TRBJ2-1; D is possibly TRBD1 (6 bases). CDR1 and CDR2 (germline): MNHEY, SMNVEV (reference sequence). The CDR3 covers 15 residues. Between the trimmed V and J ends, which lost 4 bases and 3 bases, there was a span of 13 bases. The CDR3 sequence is CASSSTGLYYNEQFF. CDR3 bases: TGTGCCAGCAGTTCAACAGGGCTTTACTACAATGAGCAGTTCTTC.

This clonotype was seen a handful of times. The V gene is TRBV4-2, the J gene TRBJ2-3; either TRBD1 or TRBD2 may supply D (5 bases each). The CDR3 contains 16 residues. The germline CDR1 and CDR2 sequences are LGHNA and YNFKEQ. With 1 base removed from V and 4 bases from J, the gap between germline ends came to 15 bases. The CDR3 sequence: CASSQAPGRGSDTQYF. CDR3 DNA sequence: TGTGCCAGCAGCCAAGCGCCAGGACGGGGCTCAGATACGCAGTATTTT.

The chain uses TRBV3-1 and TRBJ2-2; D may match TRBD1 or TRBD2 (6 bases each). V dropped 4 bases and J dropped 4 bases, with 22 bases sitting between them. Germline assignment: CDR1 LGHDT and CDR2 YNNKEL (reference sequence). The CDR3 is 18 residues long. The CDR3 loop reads CASSPLSGRTAGTGELFF. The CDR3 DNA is TGTGCCAGCAGCCCCTTATCGGGAAGGACAGCGGGCACCGGGGAGCTGTTTTTT.

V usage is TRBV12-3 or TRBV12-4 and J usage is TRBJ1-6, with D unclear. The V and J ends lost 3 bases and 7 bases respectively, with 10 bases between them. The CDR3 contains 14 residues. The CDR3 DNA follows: TGTGCCAGCAGTTTGTCCCCCGCCAATTCACCCCTCCACTTT. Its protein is CASSLSPANSPLHF.

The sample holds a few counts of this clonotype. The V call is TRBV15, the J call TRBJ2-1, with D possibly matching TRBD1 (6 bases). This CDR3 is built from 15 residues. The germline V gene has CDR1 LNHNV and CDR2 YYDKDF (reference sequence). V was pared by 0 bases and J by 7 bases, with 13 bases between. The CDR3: CATSRDRGTRNEQFF. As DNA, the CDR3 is TGTGCCACCAGCAGAGATAGGGGGACGAGGAATGAGCAGTTCTTC.

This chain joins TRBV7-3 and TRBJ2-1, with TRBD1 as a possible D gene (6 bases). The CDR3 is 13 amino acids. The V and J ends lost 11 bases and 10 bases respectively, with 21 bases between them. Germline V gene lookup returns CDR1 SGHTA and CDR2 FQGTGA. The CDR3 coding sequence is TGTGCCGGCGGCGAACAAGGGGGTGGGGAGCAGTTCTTC. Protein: CAGGEQGGGEQFF.

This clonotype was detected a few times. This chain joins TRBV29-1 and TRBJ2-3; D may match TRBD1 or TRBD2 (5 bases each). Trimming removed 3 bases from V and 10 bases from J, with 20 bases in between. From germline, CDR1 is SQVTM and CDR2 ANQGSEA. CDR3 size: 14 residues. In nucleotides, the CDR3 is TGCAGCGTTGACGAGGGCAGGGTCACGGCGTCGCAGTATTTT. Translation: CSVDEGRVTASQYF.

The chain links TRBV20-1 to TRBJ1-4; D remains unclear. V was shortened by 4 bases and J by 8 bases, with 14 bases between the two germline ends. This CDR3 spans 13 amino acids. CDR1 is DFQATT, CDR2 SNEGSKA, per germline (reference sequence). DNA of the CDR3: TGCAGTGCTATAGGCCCGGCCGGGGAAAAACTGTTTTTT. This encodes CSAIGPAGEKLFF.

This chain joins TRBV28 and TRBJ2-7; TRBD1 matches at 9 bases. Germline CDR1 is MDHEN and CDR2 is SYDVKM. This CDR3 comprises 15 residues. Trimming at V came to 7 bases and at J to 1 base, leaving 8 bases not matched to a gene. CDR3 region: CASKGGGTGSYEQYF. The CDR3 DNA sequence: TGTGCCAGCAAAGGGGGAGGGACAGGGTCCTACGAGCAGTACTTC. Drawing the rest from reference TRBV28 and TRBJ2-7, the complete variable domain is DVKVTQSSRYLVKRTGEKVFLECVQDMDHENMFWYRQDPGLGLRLIYFSYDVKMKEKGDIPEGYSVSREKKERFSLILESASTNQTSMYLCASKGGGTGSYEQYFGPGTRLTVT.

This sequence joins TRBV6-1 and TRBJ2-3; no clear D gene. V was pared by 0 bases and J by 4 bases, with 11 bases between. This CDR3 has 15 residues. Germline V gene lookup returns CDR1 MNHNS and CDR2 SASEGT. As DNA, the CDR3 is TGTGCCAGCAGTGAAGCGGTAATGAAGGCAGATACGCAGTATTTT. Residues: CASSEAVMKADTQYF.

This chain's CDR3 is CASSGTSKNYQETQYF. CDR3 in DNA: TGTGCCAGCTCCGGGACTAGCAAGAATTACCAAGAGACCCAGTACTTC. The chain couples TRBV6-1 to TRBJ2-5; 9 bases fit TRBD2. The CDR3 length is 16 residues. The trim removed 8 bases at V and 0 bases at J, leaving 10 bases unmatched. CDR1 is MNHNS and CDR2 is SASEGT in the germline V gene.